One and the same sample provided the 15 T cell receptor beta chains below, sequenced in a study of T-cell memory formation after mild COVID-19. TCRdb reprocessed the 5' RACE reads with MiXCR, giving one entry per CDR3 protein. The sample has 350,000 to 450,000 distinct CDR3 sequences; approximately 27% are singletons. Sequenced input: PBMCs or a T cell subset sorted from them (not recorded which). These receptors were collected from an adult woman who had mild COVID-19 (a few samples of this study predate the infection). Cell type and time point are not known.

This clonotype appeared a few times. DNA of the CDR3: TGTGCCAGCAGTCCCTCGGGGGCCGAAGAGACCCAGTACTTC. Translated: CASSPSGAEETQYF. The chain joins TRBV12-3 or TRBV12-4 to TRBJ2-5, with D perhaps matching TRBD1 or TRBD2 (6 bases each). This CDR3 is 14 amino acids long. V was cut by 5 bases and J by 3 bases, with 13 bases left in between.

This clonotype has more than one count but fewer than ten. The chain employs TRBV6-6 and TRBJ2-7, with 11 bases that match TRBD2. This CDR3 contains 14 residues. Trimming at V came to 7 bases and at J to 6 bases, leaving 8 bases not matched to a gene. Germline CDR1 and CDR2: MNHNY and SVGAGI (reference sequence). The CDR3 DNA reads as TGTGCCAGCACCCAAACTAGCGGGAGCCGCGAGCAGTACTTC. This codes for CASTQTSGSREQYF.

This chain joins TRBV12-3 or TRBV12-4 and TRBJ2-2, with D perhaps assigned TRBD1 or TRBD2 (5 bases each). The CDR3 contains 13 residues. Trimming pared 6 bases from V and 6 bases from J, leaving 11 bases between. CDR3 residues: CASSPRGAGELFF. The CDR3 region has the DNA TGTGCCAGCAGCCCCCGAGGGGCCGGGGAGCTGTTTTTT.

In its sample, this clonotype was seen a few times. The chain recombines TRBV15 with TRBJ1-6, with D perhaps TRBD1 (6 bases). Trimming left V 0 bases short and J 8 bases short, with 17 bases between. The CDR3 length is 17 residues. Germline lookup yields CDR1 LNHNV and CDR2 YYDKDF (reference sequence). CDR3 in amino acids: CATSRDGTGLGDSPLHF. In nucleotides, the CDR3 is TGTGCCACCAGCAGAGATGGAACAGGGCTTGGAGATTCACCCCTCCACTTT.

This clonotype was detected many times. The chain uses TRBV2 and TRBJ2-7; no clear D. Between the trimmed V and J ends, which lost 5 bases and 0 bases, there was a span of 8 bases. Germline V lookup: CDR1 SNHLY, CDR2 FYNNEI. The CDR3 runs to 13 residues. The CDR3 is CASSYGPSYEQYF. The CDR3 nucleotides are TGTGCCAGCAGTTACGGACCCTCCTACGAGCAGTACTTC.

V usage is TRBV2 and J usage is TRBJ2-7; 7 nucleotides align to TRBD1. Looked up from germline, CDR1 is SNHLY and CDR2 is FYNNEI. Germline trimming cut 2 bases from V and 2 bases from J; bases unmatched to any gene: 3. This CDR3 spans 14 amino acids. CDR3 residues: CASSEQGVTYEQYF. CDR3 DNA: TGTGCCAGCAGTGAACAGGGGGTAACCTACGAGCAGTACTTC.

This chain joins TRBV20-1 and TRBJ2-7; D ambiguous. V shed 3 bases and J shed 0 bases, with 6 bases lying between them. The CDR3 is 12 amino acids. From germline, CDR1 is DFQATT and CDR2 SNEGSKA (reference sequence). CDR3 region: CSASVDSYEQYF. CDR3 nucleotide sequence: TGCAGTGCTAGCGTTGACTCCTACGAGCAGTACTTC.

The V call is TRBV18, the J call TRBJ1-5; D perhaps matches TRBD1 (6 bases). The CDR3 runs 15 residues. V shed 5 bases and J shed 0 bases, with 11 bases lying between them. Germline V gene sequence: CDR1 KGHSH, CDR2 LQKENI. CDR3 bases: TGTGCCAGCTCATTTGGACAGCATAGCAATCAGCCCCAGCATTTT. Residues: CASSFGQHSNQPQHF.

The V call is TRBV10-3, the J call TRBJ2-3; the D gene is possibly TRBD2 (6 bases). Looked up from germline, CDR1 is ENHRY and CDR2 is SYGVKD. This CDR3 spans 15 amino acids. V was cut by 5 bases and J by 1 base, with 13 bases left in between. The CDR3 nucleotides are TGTGCCATCAGTTGGGGGGAGAGGGGCACAGATACGCAGTATTTT. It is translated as CAISWGERGTDTQYF.

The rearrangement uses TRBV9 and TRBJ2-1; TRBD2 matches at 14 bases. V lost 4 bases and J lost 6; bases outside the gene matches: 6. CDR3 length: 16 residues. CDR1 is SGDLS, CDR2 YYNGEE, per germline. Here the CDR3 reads CASSPLGLAGANEQFF. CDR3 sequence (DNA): TGTGCCAGCAGCCCCCTGGGACTAGCGGGAGCCAATGAGCAGTTCTTC.

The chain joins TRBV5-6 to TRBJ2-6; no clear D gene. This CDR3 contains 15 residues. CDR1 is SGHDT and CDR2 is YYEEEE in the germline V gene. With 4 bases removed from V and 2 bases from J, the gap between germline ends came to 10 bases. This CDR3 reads CASSVGLPGANVLTF. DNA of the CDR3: TGTGCCAGCAGCGTAGGGCTGCCTGGGGCCAACGTCCTGACTTTC.

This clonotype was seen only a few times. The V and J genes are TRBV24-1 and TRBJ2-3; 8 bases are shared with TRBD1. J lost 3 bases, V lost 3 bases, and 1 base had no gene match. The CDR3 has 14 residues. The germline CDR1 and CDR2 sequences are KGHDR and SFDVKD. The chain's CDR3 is CATSDTGGTDTQYF. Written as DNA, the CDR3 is TGTGCCACCAGTGATACAGGGGGTACAGATACGCAGTATTTT.

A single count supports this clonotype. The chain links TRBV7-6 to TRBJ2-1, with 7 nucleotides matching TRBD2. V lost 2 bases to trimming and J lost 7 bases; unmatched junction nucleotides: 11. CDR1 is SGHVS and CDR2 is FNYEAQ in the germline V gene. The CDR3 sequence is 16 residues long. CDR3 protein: CASSLRGGSKRNEQFF. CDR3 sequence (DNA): TGTGCCAGCAGCTTACGGGGCGGGAGCAAGAGAAATGAGCAGTTCTTC.

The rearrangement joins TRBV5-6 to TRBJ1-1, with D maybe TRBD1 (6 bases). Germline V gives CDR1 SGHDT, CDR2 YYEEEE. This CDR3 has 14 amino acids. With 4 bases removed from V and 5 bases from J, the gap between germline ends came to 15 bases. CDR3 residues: CASSPTGRRTEAFF. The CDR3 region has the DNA TGTGCCAGCAGCCCTACAGGGCGTCGGACTGAAGCTTTCTTT.

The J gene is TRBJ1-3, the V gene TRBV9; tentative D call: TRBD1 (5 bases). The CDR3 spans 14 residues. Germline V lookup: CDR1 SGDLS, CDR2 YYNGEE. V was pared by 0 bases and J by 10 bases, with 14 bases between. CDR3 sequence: CASSVGHRRSTIYF. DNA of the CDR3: TGTGCCAGCAGCGTAGGTCACAGGAGATCGACCATATATTTT.